The 6 T cell receptor beta chains presented below share a single source sample, sequenced in a study of identical twins. TCRdb independently ran MiXCR on the 5' RACE reads; one entry per CDR3 protein. Here the sample spans around 690,000 distinct CDR3 sequences, 21% being singletons. This sample was shared with a second study, whose subject was T cells expressing NK-cell markers.

Sequencing was performed on PBMCs. These receptors were collected from a young woman in good health.

This clonotype was observed a few times. V gene TRBV7-6 combines with J gene TRBJ2-2, with D tentatively TRBD2 (5 bases). This CDR3 contains 17 residues. Germline V gives CDR1 SGHVS, CDR2 FNYEAQ. V was pared by 5 bases and J by 2 bases, with 18 bases between. CDR3 nucleotide sequence: TGTGCCAGCAGCCCGATCCGTTACAGCGGCAACACCGGGGAGCTGTTTTTT. Amino acid sequence: CASSPIRYSGNTGELFF.

There are a few counts of this clonotype. Here the CDR3 reads CASSSAGPPYNEQFF. CDR3 nucleotides: TGCGCCAGCAGCTCGGCCGGGCCCCCCTACAATGAGCAGTTCTTC. V is TRBV5-1 and J is TRBJ2-1, with unresolved D. Trimming stripped 3 bases from V and 2 bases from J, with 12 bases between. This CDR3 is built from 15 residues. CDR1 and CDR2 (germline): SGHRS, YFSETQ.

This clonotype was detected a few times. A single base separates this from a much larger clone, so it may be a read error. The rearrangement links TRBV20-1 to TRBJ2-3; D is ambiguous. Germline assignment: CDR1 DFQATT and CDR2 SNEGSKA (reference sequence). The CDR3 is made up of 12 amino acids. The ends were cut back, 3 bases at V and 0 bases at J, with 4 bases in the middle. DNA of the CDR3: TGCAGTGCTAGCTGGAGCACAGATACGCAGTATTTT. This gives the protein CSASWSTDTQYF.

This clonotype was found a few times. The rearrangement links TRBV21-1 to TRBJ2-7; no DNA check was done on the table's D call, TRBD1. TRBV21-1 is a pseudogene locus. The CDR3 sequence is 16 residues long. DNA of the CDR3: TGTGCCAGCAGCAAACCCCCGGACACCAGTTCCTACGAGCAGTACTTC. This translates into CASSKPPDTSSYEQYF.

In this sample, this clonotype turned up many times. V gene TRBV5-1 combines with J gene TRBJ2-1, with no clear D. Germline V gene sequence: CDR1 SGHRS, CDR2 YFSETQ. The ends were cut back, 0 bases at V and 11 bases at J, with 18 bases in the middle. CDR3 length equals 15 residues. This CDR3 reads CASSLEAGRWSKQFF. The CDR3 DNA reads as TGCGCCAGCAGCTTGGAGGCAGGAAGGTGGAGTAAGCAGTTCTTC.

CDR3 residues: CASSLDQENYNEQFF. The CDR3 DNA reads TGCGCCAGCAGCTTGGATCAGGAGAACTACAATGAGCAGTTCTTC. The genes are TRBV5-1 and TRBJ2-1; D is unresolved. Germline V CDR1 and CDR2: SGHRS, YFSETQ. This CDR3 is built from 15 residues. Trimming pared 0 bases from V and 3 bases from J, leaving 10 bases between.